This T cell receptor beta chain was recovered during a study of T cell responses to AZD1222 COVID-19 vaccine. Study-wide background: Investigators merged groups given second doses at roughly 4 or roughly 12 weeks.

The V and J ends lost 1 base and 5 bases respectively, with 16 bases between them. CDR1 LGHNA and CDR2 YNFKEQ come from the germline V gene. CDR3 length: 16 amino acids. Study results and limitations: Two AZD1222 administrations were followed by greater Spike-specific TCR breadth and depth.

Method: immunoSEQ multiplex PCR; TCRdb's copy keeps in-frame clones and lacks some. Of 98,000 or so clones listed, about 93% are singletons. On this clone itself: Its antigen is unidentified.

The chain is built from TRBV4-2 and TRBJ2-3; maybe TRBD1 (6 bases). Source: peripheral blood, taken on day 0 of AZD1222 vaccination. This sequence originates from an adult in good health. Written as DNA, the CDR3 is TGTGCCAGCAGCCAAGGCTCGAATTCAGGGGTAGATACGCAGTATTTT. It specifies CASSQGSNSGVDTQYF.